The rows below give T cell receptor beta chains drawn from one sample of a study of shared T cell receptors in the human thymus. Assay: immunoSEQ multiplex PCR; the TCRdb copy retains only in-frame clones and omits some. The data hold hundreds of thousands of clones, with about 89% observed a single time. This sample was also put to use in a study of human thymus T cells.

Sequencing used thymocytes. These receptors were obtained from a boy under two years old with a congenital heart defect. Both conserved end residues are part of each CDR3. The D gene is left open where the match is weak. Expanded clones are given a class, and other clones once, few, many or no size at all.

v_call,j_call,d_call,cdr3_length,clone_size,cdr3_aa,cdr3_nt
TRBV10-3,TRBJ2-7,NA,15,NA,CATRGETGSAYEQYF,TGTGCCACGCGGGGGGAGACAGGGTCAGCCTACGAGCAGTACTTC
TRBV7-9,TRBJ2-5,NA,15,few,CASSLSQQGRETQYF,TGTGCCAGCAGCTTATCGCAACAGGGCCGGGAGACCCAGTACTTC
TRBV18,TRBJ1-3,NA,15,NA,CASSPRTARGNTIYF,TGTGCCAGCTCACCACGGACAGCTCGTGGAAACACCATATATTTT
TRBV6-5,TRBJ1-6,NA,13,NA,CASTSTGMSPLHF,TGTGCCAGCACTAGTACAGGGATGTCACCCCTCCACTTT
TRBV6-5,TRBJ2-7,TRBD1,13,NA,CASRGQGRREQYF,TGTGCCAGCAGGGGACAGGGGAGGCGCGAGCAGTACTTC
TRBV28,TRBJ1-5,TRBD1,17,NA,CATRLDRGYLSNQPQHF,TGTGCCACCCGGTTGGACAGGGGCTATCTAAGCAATCAGCCCCAGCATTTT
TRBV5-6,TRBJ2-4,TRBD1,14,NA,CASSLTGGENIQYF,TGTGCCAGCAGCTTAACAGGGGGCGAAAACATTCAGTACTTC
TRBV5-6,TRBJ2-7,TRBD2,14,NA,CASSASGREYEQYF,TGTGCCAGCAGCGCTAGCGGGAGGGAATACGAGCAGTACTTC
TRBV2,TRBJ1-2,NA,11,NA,CASSEPDGYTF,TGTGCCAGCAGTGAACCGGATGGCTACACCTTC
TRBV27,TRBJ1-3,NA,15,NA,CASSLSGAGGNTIYF,TGTGCCAGCAGTTTATCGGGGGCAGGTGGAAACACCATATATTTT
TRBV7-2,TRBJ2-5,TRBD2,17,few,CASSLGLAGLYQETQYF,TGTGCCAGCAGCTTAGGACTAGCGGGTCTGTACCAAGAGACCCAGTACTTC
TRBV6-6,TRBJ1-5,NA,12,NA,CASRDSNQPQHF,TGTGCCAGTCGGGATAGCAATCAGCCCCAGCATTTT
TRBV7-2,TRBJ1-5,NA,15,NA,CASSPRPGVIQPQHF,TGTGCCAGCAGCCCCCGACCAGGGGTAATTCAGCCCCAGCATTTT
TRBV7-2,TRBJ1-3,NA,17,NA,CASSLWPGGGSGNTIYF,TGTGCCAGCAGCTTATGGCCGGGAGGCGGTTCTGGAAACACCATATATTTT
TRBV19,TRBJ2-1,TRBD2,14,NA,CASSITSGDNEQFF,TGTGCCAGTAGTATAACTAGCGGGGACAATGAGCAGTTCTTC
TRBV10-3,TRBJ1-5,TRBD1,12,once,CATRQGSEPQHF,TGTGCCACGCGACAGGGATCGGAGCCCCAGCATTTT
TRBV11-3,TRBJ2-7,NA,13,NA,CASSLDCDGEQYF,TGTGCCAGCAGCTTAGACTGCGATGGCGAGCAGTACTTC
TRBV9,TRBJ2-3,TRBD2,14,NA,CASSLRSGGDTQYF,TGTGCCAGCAGCTTACGTAGCGGGGGCGATACGCAGTATTTT
TRBV9,TRBJ1-2,NA,13,NA,CASSPTGPGGYTF,TGTGCCAGCAGCCCCACCGGGCCGGGGGGCTACACCTTC
TRBV28,TRBJ2-7,NA,21,NA,CASSLWPPRVPARDFPYEQYF,TGTGCCAGCAGTTTATGGCCCCCTCGCGTTCCCGCCCGGGACTTCCCCTACGAGCAGTACTTC
TRBV4-3,TRBJ1-2,NA,15,once,CASSQGGRFDYGYTF,TGCGCCAGCAGCCAAGGTGGGAGATTCGACTATGGCTACACCTTC